These T cell receptor beta chains were read from a single sample in a study of resident and recirculating memory T cells in vitiligo. TCRdb's copy holds only in-frame clones and misses some; the assay was immunoSEQ multiplex PCR. This sample has fewer than 80,000 clones, with 90% to 95% found just once. Material: blood. The receptor source for this set is a male donor with vitiligo. CDR3s include the opening cysteine and the closing phenylalanine or tryptophan. Each record gives: D gene, J gene, V gene, clone size, CDR3 protein, CDR3 DNA. D genes are given only for firm matches. Clone size is shown for a subset of rows, as once, few, many or a class of expanded clone.

NA,TRBJ1-1,TRBV2,NA,CASSEGRLEAFF,TGTGCCAGCAGTGAAGGGCGGCTAGAAGCTTTCTTT
TRBD1,TRBJ2-5,TRBV29-1,NA,CSVEDGQGKETQYF,TGCAGCGTTGAAGATGGACAGGGGAAAGAGACCCAGTACTTC
TRBD1,TRBJ2-3,TRBV9,NA,CASSVQGQTDTQYF,TGTGCCAGCAGCGTCCAGGGACAGACAGATACGCAGTATTTT
NA,TRBJ2-7,TRBV28,NA,CASSLDSVEQYF,TGTGCCAGCAGTCTCGACAGTGTCGAGCAGTACTTC
TRBD2,TRBJ2-1,TRBV6-1,once,CASSLWEGKDEQFF,TGTGCCAGCAGTCTTTGGGAGGGTAAGGATGAGCAGTTCTTC
NA,TRBJ1-2,TRBV9,NA,CASTPPGLSYGYTF,TGTGCCAGCACCCCCCCGGGGTTAAGCTATGGCTACACCTTC
NA,TRBJ1-1,TRBV5-1,NA,CASSFGSGDTEAFF,TGCGCCAGCAGCTTCGGCTCGGGAGACACTGAAGCTTTCTTT
TRBD1,TRBJ1-6,TRBV19,NA,CASSPRTGWLGSPLHF,TGTGCCAGTAGTCCTCGGACAGGTTGGTTGGGTTCACCCCTCCACTTT
NA,TRBJ1-4,TRBV4-3,NA,CASSQSVETGKLFF,TGCGCCAGCAGCCAGTCAGTGGAGACGGGAAAACTGTTTTTT
TRBD1,TRBJ1-5,TRBV7-2,NA,CASSLQGDGNQPQHF,TGTGCCAGCAGCCTACAGGGGGACGGCAATCAGCCCCAGCATTTT
NA,TRBJ1-5,TRBV9,NA,CASSVGGDRNQPQHF,TGTGCCAGCAGCGTAGGCGGTGATCGCAATCAGCCCCAGCATTTT
NA,TRBJ1-2,TRBV19,NA,CASSKGAGTNYGYTF,TGTGCCAGTAGTAAAGGGGCAGGAACCAACTATGGCTACACCTTC
NA,TRBJ1-3,TRBV5-6,once,CASSFDSSGNTIYF,TGTGCCAGCAGCTTTGACAGCTCTGGAAACACCATATATTTT
TRBD2,TRBJ2-3,TRBV27,NA,CASSLTLADTDTQYF,TGTGCCAGCAGTTTAACACTAGCGGACACAGATACGCAGTATTTT
NA,TRBJ1-1,TRBV28,NA,CATSRGEAFF,TGTGCCACCTCCCGAGGTGAAGCTTTCTTT
NA,TRBJ1-2,TRBV5-6,NA,CASSPGEGFAF,TGTGCCAGCAGCCCGGGGGAAGGTTTCGCCTTC
NA,TRBJ1-6,TRBV4-2,NA,CASSQARVVLPNSPLHF,TGTGCCAGCAGCCAAGCCCGGGTGGTCCTCCCTAATTCACCCCTCCACTTT
TRBD1,TRBJ1-6,TRBV14,NA,CASSHSHRGSPLHF,TGTGCCAGCAGCCATAGCCACAGGGGTTCACCCCTCCACTTT
NA,TRBJ2-7,TRBV7-2,NA,CASSPAYEQYF,TGTGCCAGCAGCCCTGCCTACGAGCAGTACTTC
TRBD1,TRBJ1-1,TRBV18,NA,CASSSQGTGGDTEAFF,TGTGCCAGCTCATCACAAGGGACAGGGGGCGACACTGAAGCTTTCTTT
TRBD2,TRBJ2-7,TRBV4-2,NA,CASSQEVVGSGGSYEQYF,TGTGCCAGCAGCCAAGAGGTAGTAGGAAGCGGGGGATCCTACGAGCAGTACTTC
NA,TRBJ2-1,TRBV4-3,NA,CASSQDRVGEQFF,TGCGCCAGCAGCCAAGACAGGGTCGGAGAGCAGTTCTTC
TRBD1,TRBJ1-2,TRBV2,NA,CASNDRGRAGYTF,TGTGCCAGCAACGACAGGGGGCGGGCTGGCTACACCTTC
NA,TRBJ2-1,TRBV5-1,NA,CASSLVGQGFHNEQFF,TGCGCCAGCAGCTTGGTGGGGCAGGGGTTCCACAATGAGCAGTTCTTC
NA,TRBJ1-2,TRBV4-3,NA,CASSQDILQGSNYGYTF,TGCGCCAGCAGCCAAGATATACTACAGGGTTCTAACTATGGCTACACCTTC
NA,TRBJ2-3,TRBV19,NA,CASSPSVFGTDTQYF,TGTGCCAGTAGTCCAAGCGTTTTTGGCACAGATACGCAGTATTTT
TRBD2,TRBJ2-3,TRBV7-7,NA,CASSFSGGLTDTQYF,TGTGCTAGCAGCTTTAGCGGGGGGCTCACAGATACGCAGTATTTT
NA,TRBJ2-1,TRBV4-3,NA,CASSQVRYNEQFF,TGCGCCAGCAGCCAAGTCAGGTACAATGAGCAGTTCTTC
TRBD1,TRBJ1-6,TRBV5-1,NA,CASSLAVDQGALHF,TGCGCCAGCAGCTTGGCCGTGGACCAGGGGGCCCTCCACTTT
TRBD2,TRBJ2-5,TRBV4-2,NA,CASSHYPTSGGPQETQYF,TGTGCCAGCAGCCACTACCCGACTAGCGGGGGCCCCCAAGAGACCCAGTACTTC
NA,TRBJ2-1,TRBV25-1,NA,CASSEYASEAYNEQFF,TGTGCCAGCAGTGAATATGCGAGCGAGGCCTACAATGAGCAGTTCTTC
NA,TRBJ2-7,TRBV19,NA,CASSIGGGEQYF,TGTGCCAGTAGTATAGGGGGAGGCGAGCAGTACTTC
TRBD2,TRBJ2-1,TRBV10-3,NA,CAISESRTSFHEQFF,TGTGCCATCAGTGAGTCCCGGACTAGTTTCCATGAGCAGTTCTTC
TRBD2,TRBJ2-3,TRBV5-4,NA,CASSLIYGGAREDTQYF,TGTGCCAGCAGCCTTATATACGGGGGGGCCAGGGAAGATACGCAGTATTTT
TRBD1,TRBJ1-3,TRBV10-3,NA,CAIGVQGNGNTIYF,TGTGCCATCGGGGTACAGGGGAATGGAAACACCATATATTTT
NA,TRBJ1-4,TRBV18,NA,CASSDPGRSNEKLFF,TGTGCCAGCTCAGATCCAGGGCGGTCTAATGAAAAACTGTTTTTT
NA,TRBJ2-6,TRBV6-6,once,CASSPGWSSGANVLTF,TGTGCCAGCAGCCCCGGGTGGAGCTCTGGGGCCAACGTCCTGACTTTC
TRBD1,TRBJ1-4,TRBV28,NA,CASQGVSSTNEKLFF,TGTGCCTCCCAGGGGGTCTCCTCAACTAATGAAAAACTGTTTTTT
NA,TRBJ2-6,TRBV27,NA,CASSLEASGANVLTF,TGTGCCAGCAGTTTAGAGGCATCTGGGGCCAACGTCCTGACTTTC
TRBD2,TRBJ2-1,TRBV7-2,NA,CASSLAGGLNEQFF,TGTGCCAGCAGTTTAGCGGGGGGGCTGAATGAGCAGTTCTTC
TRBD1,TRBJ1-5,TRBV28,NA,CASSLKGATGPSNQPQHF,TGTGCCAGCAGTTTAAAGGGGGCGACAGGGCCGAGCAATCAGCCCCAGCATTTT
NA,TRBJ1-4,TRBV25-1,NA,CASSDLALATNEKLFF,TGTGCCAGCAGTGACCTAGCCCTTGCAACTAATGAAAAACTGTTTTTT
TRBD1,TRBJ1-2,TRBV11-2,NA,CASSLRGQGDYGYTF,TGTGCCAGCAGCTTACGAGGACAGGGCGACTATGGCTACACCTTC
TRBD1,TRBJ1-1,TRBV9,NA,CASSVDIGGAMNTEAFF,TGTGCCAGCAGCGTAGATATAGGGGGCGCAATGAACACTGAAGCTTTCTTT
NA,TRBJ2-7,TRBV9,NA,CASSVVEQGGEQYF,TGTGCCAGCAGCGTAGTCGAGCAGGGGGGCGAGCAGTACTTC